Listed here is a single T cell receptor beta chain. Its target is unknown. A junction end diverges from the germline sequence, so it may reflect a read error. Scientists made TCR beta libraries using quantitative 5'-RACE with molecular barcodes. TCRdb re-called the 5' RACE reads with MiXCR, one entry per CDR3 protein. Altogether 250,000 to 400,000 distinct CDR3 sequences are present, around 10% being singletons, with the ten largest covering about a tenth. The record originates from a study of CD8 T cells in ankylosing spondylitis. The CDR3 runs 15 residues. Points from the study as a whole: Enrichment of disease-linked clones was reportedly significant in matched ankylosing spondylitis synovial fluid. One TCR beta motif, made up of roughly eight highly homologous variants, appeared characteristic of ankylosing spondylitis blood.

This sequence was found in a female donor with ankylosing spondylitis or in good health (not recorded which). The chain uses TRBV12-3 or TRBV12-4 and TRBJ2-7, with 7 positions matching TRBD1. The sequencing sample was made of blood, either unsorted or a sorted T cell fraction (not recorded which). CDR3 loop: CAGSRQGRPTYEQYF. CDR3 nucleotides: TGTGCCGGCAGTCGACAGGGCCGGCCTACCTACGAGCAGTACTTC.